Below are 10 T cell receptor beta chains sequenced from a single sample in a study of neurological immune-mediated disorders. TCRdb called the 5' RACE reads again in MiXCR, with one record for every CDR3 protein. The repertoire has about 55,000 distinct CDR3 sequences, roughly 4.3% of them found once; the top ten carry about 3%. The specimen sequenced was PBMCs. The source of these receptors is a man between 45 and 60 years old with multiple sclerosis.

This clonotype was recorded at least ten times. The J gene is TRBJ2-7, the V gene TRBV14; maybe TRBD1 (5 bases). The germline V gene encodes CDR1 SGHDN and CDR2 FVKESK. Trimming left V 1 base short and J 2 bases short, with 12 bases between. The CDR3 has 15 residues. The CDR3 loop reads CASSQGGVQAYEQYF. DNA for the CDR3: TGTGCCAGCAGCCAAGGGGGCGTTCAAGCCTACGAGCAGTACTTC.

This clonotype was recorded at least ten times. CDR3: CSARDGRGVDTQYF. CDR3 DNA sequence: TGCAGTGCTAGAGACGGACGGGGGGTAGATACGCAGTATTTT. The chain joins TRBV20-1 to TRBJ2-3; 7 bases are a match to TRBD2. The CDR3 spans 14 residues. Germline trimming cut 0 bases from V and 5 bases from J; bases unmatched to any gene: 5. CDR1 and CDR2 from the germline V gene are DFQATT and SNEGSKA (reference sequence).

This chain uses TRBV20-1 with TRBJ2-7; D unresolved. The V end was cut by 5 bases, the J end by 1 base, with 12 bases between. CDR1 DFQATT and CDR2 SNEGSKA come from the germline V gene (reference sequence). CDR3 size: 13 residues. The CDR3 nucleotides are TGCAGTGCTCGGGCAGCCACGTCCTACGAGCAGTACTTC. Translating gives CSARAATSYEQYF.

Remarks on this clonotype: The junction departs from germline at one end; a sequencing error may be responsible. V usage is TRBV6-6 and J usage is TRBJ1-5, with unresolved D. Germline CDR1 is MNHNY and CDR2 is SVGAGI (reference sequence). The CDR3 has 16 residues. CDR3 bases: TGTGCCAGCACCTATGTCGGTTCAGAATTCAATCAGCCCCAGAATTTT. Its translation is CASTYVGSEFNQPQNF.

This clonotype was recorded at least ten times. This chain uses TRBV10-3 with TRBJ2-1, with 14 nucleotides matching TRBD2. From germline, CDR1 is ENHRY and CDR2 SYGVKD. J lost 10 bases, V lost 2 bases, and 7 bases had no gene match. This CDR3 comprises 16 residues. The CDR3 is CAISEAGLAGGREQFF. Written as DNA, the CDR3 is TGTGCCATCAGTGAGGCAGGACTAGCGGGAGGTCGCGAGCAGTTCTTC.

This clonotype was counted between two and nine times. The CDR3 here is CASSQDTGNNYQETQYF. CDR3 sequence (DNA): TGCGCCAGCAGCCAAGATACAGGGAATAATTATCAAGAGACCCAGTACTTC. The chain carries TRBV4-1 and TRBJ2-5, with a tentative D call TRBD1 (6 bases). This CDR3 region has 17 residues. Trimming removed 0 bases from V and 2 bases from J, with 16 bases in between. Germline values: CDR1 MGHRA, CDR2 YSYEKL.

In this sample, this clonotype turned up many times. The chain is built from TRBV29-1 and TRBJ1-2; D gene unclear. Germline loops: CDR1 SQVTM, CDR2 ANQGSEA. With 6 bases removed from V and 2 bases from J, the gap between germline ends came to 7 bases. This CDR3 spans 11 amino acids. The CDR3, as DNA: TGCAGCGTGATTGGGAACTATGGCTACACCTTC. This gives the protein CSVIGNYGYTF.

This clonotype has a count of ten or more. The DNA of the CDR3 is TGTGCCACCAGCAAAGATGGGGGCCCCAGTGAAAAACTGTTTTTT. Amino acids: CATSKDGGPSEKLFF. This chain connects TRBV15 to TRBJ1-4, with D possibly TRBD1 on 6 matching bases. V was cut by 4 bases and J by 7 bases, with 16 bases left in between. The CDR3 runs to 15 residues. Germline CDR1 is LNHNV and CDR2 is YYDKDF (reference sequence).

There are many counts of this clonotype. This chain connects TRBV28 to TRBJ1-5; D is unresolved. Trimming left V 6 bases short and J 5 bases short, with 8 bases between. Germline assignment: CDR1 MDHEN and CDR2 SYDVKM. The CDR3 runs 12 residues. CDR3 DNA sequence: TGTGCCAGCAGCCGCGTTGATCAGCCCCAGCATTTT. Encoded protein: CASSRVDQPQHF.

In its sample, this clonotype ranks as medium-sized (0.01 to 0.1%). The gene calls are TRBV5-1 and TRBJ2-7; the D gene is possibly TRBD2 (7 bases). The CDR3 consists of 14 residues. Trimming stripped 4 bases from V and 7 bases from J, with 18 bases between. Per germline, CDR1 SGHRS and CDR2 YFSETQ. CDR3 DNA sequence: TGCGCCAGCAGCGTTACATCAAGGGGGGGAGAGCAGTACTTC. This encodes CASSVTSRGGEQYF.